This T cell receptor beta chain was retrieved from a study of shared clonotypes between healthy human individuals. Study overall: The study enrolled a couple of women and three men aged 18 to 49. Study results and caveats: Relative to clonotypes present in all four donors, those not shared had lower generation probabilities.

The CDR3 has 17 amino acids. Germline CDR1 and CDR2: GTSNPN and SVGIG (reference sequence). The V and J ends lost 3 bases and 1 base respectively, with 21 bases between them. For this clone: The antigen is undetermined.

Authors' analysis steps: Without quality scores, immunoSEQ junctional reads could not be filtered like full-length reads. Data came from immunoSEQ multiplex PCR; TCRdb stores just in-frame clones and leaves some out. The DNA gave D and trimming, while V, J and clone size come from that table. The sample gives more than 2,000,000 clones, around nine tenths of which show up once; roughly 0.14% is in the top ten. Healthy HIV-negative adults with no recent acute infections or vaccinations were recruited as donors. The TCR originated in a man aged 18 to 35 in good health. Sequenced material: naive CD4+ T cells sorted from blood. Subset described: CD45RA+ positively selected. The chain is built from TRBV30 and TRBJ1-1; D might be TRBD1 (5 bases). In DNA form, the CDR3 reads TGTGCCTGGAGGCTTAATAGACTCGGGACCCCGAACACTGAAGCTTTCTTT. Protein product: CAWRLNRLGTPNTEAFF.